The T cell receptor (beta chain) under discussion was sequenced for a study of cytotoxic CD8 clonotypes in ibrutinib-treated CLL. TCRdb's copy holds only in-frame clones and misses some; the assay was immunoSEQ multiplex PCR. The repertoire holds around 70,000 clones, with approximately 90% as singletons. This CDR3 has 12 amino acids. Germline CDR1 MNHEY, CDR2 SVGAGI. J was trimmed by 5 bases and V by 6 bases; bases with no gene match: 3. Sequences were derived from PBMCs, sampled after 12 months of ibrutinib treatment. The TCR originated in a human donor with chronic lymphocytic leukemia. The chain uses TRBV6-5 and TRBJ2-7; TRBD1 aligns across 8 bases. The CDR3 region has the DNA TGTGCCAGCAGCTTGACAGGGGACGAGCAGTACTTC. Protein: CASSLTGDEQYF.